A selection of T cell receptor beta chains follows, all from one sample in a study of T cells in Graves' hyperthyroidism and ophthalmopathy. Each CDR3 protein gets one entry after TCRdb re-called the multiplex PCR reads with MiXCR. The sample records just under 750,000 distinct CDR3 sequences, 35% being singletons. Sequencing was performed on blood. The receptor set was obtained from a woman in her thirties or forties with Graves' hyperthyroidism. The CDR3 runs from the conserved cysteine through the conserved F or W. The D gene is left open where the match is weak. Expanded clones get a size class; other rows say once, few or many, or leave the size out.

CDR3 protein: CASYGGVSQPQHF
CDR3 DNA: TGTGCCAGCTACGGGGGGGTGAGTCAGCCCCAGCATTTT
D gene: -
V gene: TRBV6-5
clone size: -
J gene: TRBJ1-5

CDR3 protein: CASSELLAGVGDTQYF
CDR3 DNA: TGCGCCAGCAGTGAGTTACTAGCGGGAGTTGGTGATACGCAGTATTTT
D gene: TRBD2
V gene: TRBV10-2
clone size: -
J gene: TRBJ2-3

CDR3 protein: CAISDRTSGGENEKLFF
CDR3 DNA: TGTGCCATCAGTGATAGGACTAGCGGGGGAGAGAATGAAAAACTGTTTTTT
D gene: -
V gene: TRBV10-3
clone size: -
J gene: TRBJ1-4

CDR3 protein: CASLAGGLSGEQYF
CDR3 DNA: TGTGCCAGCTTAGCGGGGGGGCTCTCGGGGGAGCAGTACTTC
D gene: TRBD2
V gene: TRBV2
clone size: -
J gene: TRBJ2-7

CDR3 protein: CASSASDTGGRTEAFF
CDR3 DNA: TGTGCCAGCAGTGCTTCCGATACAGGGGGACGGACTGAAGCTTTCTTT
D gene: TRBD1
V gene: TRBV25-1
clone size: -
J gene: TRBJ1-1

CDR3 protein: CSAPADYSETQYF
CDR3 DNA: TGCAGTGCGCCGGCGGACTACTCAGAGACCCAGTACTTC
D gene: -
V gene: TRBV20-1
clone size: many
J gene: TRBJ2-5

CDR3 protein: CASSRQGGESNQPQHF
CDR3 DNA: TGCGCCAGCAGCCGACAGGGGGGCGAAAGCAATCAGCCCCAGCATTTT
D gene: TRBD1
V gene: TRBV5-1
clone size: -
J gene: TRBJ1-5

CDR3 protein: CATNPGGLGYGYTF
CDR3 DNA: TGTGCCACCAACCCGGGAGGTTTGGGCTATGGCTACACCTTC
D gene: -
V gene: TRBV24-1
clone size: -
J gene: TRBJ1-2

CDR3 protein: CASSYTRLEGNTEAFF
CDR3 DNA: TGTGCCAGCAGTTACACCCGTCTCGAAGGGAACACTGAAGCTTTCTTT
D gene: -
V gene: TRBV6-5
clone size: -
J gene: TRBJ1-1

CDR3 protein: CALRQGNYGYTF
CDR3 DNA: TGCGCACTCCGACAGGGGAACTATGGCTACACCTTC
D gene: TRBD1
V gene: TRBV29-1
clone size: -
J gene: TRBJ1-2

CDR3 protein: CASSESSADTGELFF
CDR3 DNA: TGTGCCAGCAGTGAATCTAGCGCGGACACCGGGGAGCTGTTTTTT
D gene: -
V gene: TRBV2
clone size: -
J gene: TRBJ2-2

CDR3 protein: CSAGDSAYEQYF
CDR3 DNA: TGCAGCGCGGGGGACAGTGCCTACGAGCAGTACTTC
D gene: -
V gene: TRBV29-1
clone size: -
J gene: TRBJ2-7

CDR3 protein: CASSLEPARNAFF
CDR3 DNA: TGTGCCAGCAGTCTGGAACCGGCCCGGAATGCTTTCTTT
D gene: -
V gene: TRBV12-3/TRBV12-4
clone size: few
J gene: TRBJ1-1

CDR3 protein: CASSSVAGDRGETQYF
CDR3 DNA: TGTGCCAGCAGCTCTGTTGCCGGAGACAGAGGGGAGACCCAGTACTTC
D gene: -
V gene: TRBV5-4
clone size: once
J gene: TRBJ2-5

CDR3 protein: CASSLGLAGTQYF
CDR3 DNA: TGTGCCAGCAGCTTAGGGCTAGCGGGGACCCAGTACTTC
D gene: TRBD2
V gene: TRBV7-2
clone size: -
J gene: TRBJ2-5

CDR3 protein: CASRKQGQGDYGYTF
CDR3 DNA: TGTGCCAGCAGAAAACAGGGACAGGGGGACTATGGCTACACCTTC
D gene: TRBD1
V gene: TRBV6-5
clone size: -
J gene: TRBJ1-2

CDR3 protein: CASSTLAGRHSPLHF
CDR3 DNA: TGTGCCAGCTCGACTCTCGCAGGGCGGCATTCACCCCTCCACTTT
D gene: -
V gene: TRBV7-9
clone size: -
J gene: TRBJ1-6

CDR3 protein: CASMGQGAYSNQPQHF
CDR3 DNA: TGCGCCAGCATGGGACAGGGAGCATATAGCAATCAGCCCCAGCATTTT
D gene: TRBD1
V gene: TRBV10-2
clone size: many
J gene: TRBJ1-5

CDR3 protein: CASSSPRGTEAFF
CDR3 DNA: TGTGCCAGCAGCTCCCCTCGGGGCACTGAAGCTTTCTTT
D gene: -
V gene: TRBV7-1
clone size: once
J gene: TRBJ1-1

CDR3 protein: CSARQEPGSRDSPLHF
CDR3 DNA: TGCAGTGCCAGACAGGAGCCGGGGTCTCGGGATTCACCCCTCCACTTT
D gene: -
V gene: TRBV20-1
clone size: many
J gene: TRBJ1-6

CDR3 protein: CASSLGQDLSEQYF
CDR3 DNA: TGTGCCAGCAGTTTAGGGCAGGACTTAAGCGAGCAGTACTTC
D gene: -
V gene: TRBV7-2
clone size: -
J gene: TRBJ2-7

CDR3 protein: CASSEDRADYGYTF
CDR3 DNA: TGTGCCAGCAGCGAAGACAGGGCCGACTATGGCTACACCTTC
D gene: TRBD1
V gene: TRBV7-9
clone size: many
J gene: TRBJ1-2

CDR3 protein: CASSTPRDYRTETQYF
CDR3 DNA: TGTGCCAGCAGTACACCAAGGGACTACCGGACGGAGACCCAGTACTTC
D gene: TRBD2
V gene: TRBV6-6
clone size: few
J gene: TRBJ2-5

CDR3 protein: CASSLSPQGRGEKLFF
CDR3 DNA: TGTGCCAGCAGTTTAAGCCCACAGGGCAGGGGCGAAAAACTGTTTTTT
D gene: -
V gene: TRBV28
clone size: -
J gene: TRBJ1-4

CDR3 protein: CAISIQDTSYEQYF
CDR3 DNA: TGTGCCATCAGCATACAGGATACATCCTACGAGCAGTACTTC
D gene: -
V gene: TRBV6-5
clone size: -
J gene: TRBJ2-7

CDR3 protein: CSVRADNEKLFF
CDR3 DNA: TGCAGCGTTCGGGCAGATAATGAAAAACTGTTTTTT
D gene: -
V gene: TRBV29-1
clone size: many
J gene: TRBJ1-4

CDR3 protein: CASSLRYKNTEAFF
CDR3 DNA: TGTGCCAGCAGCCTTCGGTACAAGAACACTGAAGCTTTCTTT
D gene: -
V gene: TRBV28
clone size: few
J gene: TRBJ1-1

CDR3 protein: CSASEAGTGNNQPQHF
CDR3 DNA: TGCAGTGCTAGCGAAGCAGGGACAGGGAACAATCAGCCCCAGCATTTT
D gene: TRBD1
V gene: TRBV20-1
clone size: many
J gene: TRBJ1-5

CDR3 protein: CASKGGDKGRTF
CDR3 DNA: TGTGCCAGCAAAGGGGGAGACAAAGGTCGCACCTTC
D gene: -
V gene: TRBV7-9
clone size: -
J gene: TRBJ1-2

CDR3 protein: CSVGWGNTEAFF
CDR3 DNA: TGCAGCGTTGGTTGGGGGAACACTGAAGCTTTCTTT
D gene: -
V gene: TRBV29-1
clone size: few
J gene: TRBJ1-1

CDR3 protein: CASSLVWGLAADTQYF
CDR3 DNA: TGTGCCAGCAGCTTAGTATGGGGACTAGCCGCAGATACGCAGTATTTT
D gene: TRBD2
V gene: TRBV7-9
clone size: -
J gene: TRBJ2-3

CDR3 protein: CASSSHNTGELFF
CDR3 DNA: TGTGCCAGCAGTTCTCACAACACCGGGGAGCTGTTTTTT
D gene: -
V gene: TRBV6-5
clone size: -
J gene: TRBJ2-2

CDR3 protein: CASSLGHVDEKLFF
CDR3 DNA: TGTGCCAGCAGCTTAGGGCACGTGGATGAAAAACTGTTTTTT
D gene: -
V gene: TRBV7-2
clone size: -
J gene: TRBJ1-4

CDR3 protein: CASSSRSWGASRLKDYGYTF
CDR3 DNA: TGTGCCAGCAGCTCCCGCTCATGGGGGGCCTCCAGGCTGAAAGACTATGGCTACACCTTC
D gene: -
V gene: TRBV7-8
clone size: -
J gene: TRBJ1-2

CDR3 protein: CASSYPFSGVNTEAFF
CDR3 DNA: TGTGCCAGCAGTTACCCCTTCTCAGGGGTGAACACTGAAGCTTTCTTT
D gene: -
V gene: TRBV25-1
clone size: -
J gene: TRBJ1-1

CDR3 protein: CASRTTGGGGGYTF
CDR3 DNA: TGTGCCAGCAGAACGACAGGGGGCGGAGGTGGCTACACCTTC
D gene: TRBD1
V gene: TRBV7-8
clone size: many
J gene: TRBJ1-2

CDR3 protein: CASSTEQGGGGYTF
CDR3 DNA: TGTGCCAGTAGTACCGAACAGGGAGGCGGTGGCTACACCTTC
D gene: -
V gene: TRBV19
clone size: many
J gene: TRBJ1-2

CDR3 protein: CANTSRGRRAEQYF
CDR3 DNA: TGTGCCAACACTTCCAGGGGGCGCCGTGCCGAGCAGTACTTC
D gene: TRBD1
V gene: TRBV7-6
clone size: many
J gene: TRBJ2-7

CDR3 protein: CASSLGQGIEAFF
CDR3 DNA: TGTGCCAGCAGTTTAGGGCAGGGGATTGAAGCTTTCTTT
D gene: -
V gene: TRBV19
clone size: -
J gene: TRBJ1-1

CDR3 protein: CSATTSGRFTGELFF
CDR3 DNA: TGCAGTGCTACGACTAGCGGGAGGTTCACCGGGGAGCTGTTTTTT
D gene: TRBD2
V gene: TRBV20-1
clone size: many
J gene: TRBJ2-2

CDR3 protein: CARDNPQHF
CDR3 DNA: TGTGCCAGAGACAATCCCCAGCATTTT
D gene: -
V gene: TRBV19
clone size: many
J gene: TRBJ1-5

CDR3 protein: CASSLRGAVRSAGANVLTF
CDR3 DNA: TGTGCCAGCAGCTTGCGCGGCGCGGTGCGAAGCGCTGGGGCCAACGTCCTGACTTTC
D gene: -
V gene: TRBV7-2
clone size: few
J gene: TRBJ2-6

CDR3 protein: CASSLERWDGSLNTIYF
CDR3 DNA: TGTGCCAGCAGCTTAGAACGTTGGGACGGATCGCTAAACACCATATATTTT
D gene: -
V gene: TRBV7-2
clone size: -
J gene: TRBJ1-3

CDR3 protein: CASSFISSGGGDTQHF
CDR3 DNA: TGTGCCAGCAGCTTTATTTCTAGCGGGGGGGGAGATACGCAGCATTTT
D gene: -
V gene: TRBV7-6
clone size: -
J gene: TRBJ1-5

CDR3 protein: CASSSPGTGGRPLHF
CDR3 DNA: TGTGCCAGCAGCTCACCCGGGACAGGGGGCCGACCCCTCCACTTT
D gene: TRBD1
V gene: TRBV7-9
clone size: many
J gene: TRBJ1-6

CDR3 protein: CASTGQKSNYGYTF
CDR3 DNA: TGTGCCAGCACCGGACAGAAGTCTAACTATGGCTACACCTTC
D gene: -
V gene: TRBV6-5
clone size: -
J gene: TRBJ1-2

CDR3 protein: CASAEGQYYEQYF
CDR3 DNA: TGTGCCAGCGCAGAGGGGCAGTACTACGAGCAGTACTTC
D gene: -
V gene: TRBV4-2
clone size: -
J gene: TRBJ2-7

CDR3 protein: CSVGGQGSVEQYF
CDR3 DNA: TGCAGCGTCGGTGGACAGGGGTCTGTCGAGCAGTACTTC
D gene: TRBD1
V gene: TRBV29-1
clone size: many
J gene: TRBJ2-7

CDR3 protein: CASSRNKGGGTEAFF
CDR3 DNA: TGTGCCAGCAGTCGAAACAAGGGCGGGGGCACTGAAGCTTTCTTT
D gene: -
V gene: TRBV12-3/TRBV12-4
clone size: -
J gene: TRBJ1-1

CDR3 protein: CASIRTGYNYGYTF
CDR3 DNA: TGCGCCAGCATCAGGACAGGGTACAACTATGGCTACACCTTC
D gene: TRBD1
V gene: TRBV10-2
clone size: -
J gene: TRBJ1-2

CDR3 protein: CASSWGPGDGGYTF
CDR3 DNA: TGTGCCAGCAGTTGGGGCCCAGGGGATGGTGGCTACACCTTC
D gene: -
V gene: TRBV27
clone size: -
J gene: TRBJ1-2

CDR3 protein: CASSQFTTDGTYEQYF
CDR3 DNA: TGCGCCAGCAGCCAGTTTACCACGGACGGAACCTACGAGCAGTACTTC
D gene: -
V gene: TRBV4-3
clone size: -
J gene: TRBJ2-7